This passage covers 24 T cell receptor beta chains from one sample sequenced in a study of blood T cell repertoires in COVID-19. Sequenced by immunoSEQ multiplex PCR; TCRdb stores in-frame clones only, minus some. Here the sample spans 200,000 to 300,000 clones, approximately 80% being singletons. Specimen: peripheral blood. The receptors shown here come from a woman between 55 and 75 years old with active or convalescent COVID-19.

V is TRBV6-5 and J is TRBJ2-2; TRBD2 aligns across 13 bases. The CDR3 covers 15 residues. With V trimmed by 6 bases and J by 4 bases, 2 bases remained unmatched. Germline V gives CDR1 MNHEY, CDR2 SVGAGI. As DNA, the CDR3 is TGTGCCAGCAGGAGACTAGCGGGAGGCACCGGGGAGCTGTTTTTT. Amino acids: CASRRLAGGTGELFF.

The J gene is TRBJ1-2, the V gene TRBV28, with a weak D call TRBD1 (5 bases). V shed 6 bases and J shed 8 bases, with 16 bases lying between them. CDR1 MDHEN and CDR2 SYDVKM come from the germline V gene. The CDR3 consists of 13 residues. The CDR3 loop reads CASSPGWRGGYTF. The CDR3 DNA reads TGTGCCAGCAGCCCTGGGTGGAGGGGCGGCTACACCTTC.

This rearrangement joins TRBV5-6 to TRBJ1-2; the D is unclear. Germline values: CDR1 SGHDT, CDR2 YYEEEE. Trimming pared 2 bases from V and 8 bases from J, leaving 16 bases between. The CDR3 runs 14 residues. CDR3 region: CASSLVAVLGGYTF. Here the CDR3 DNA reads TGTGCCAGCAGCTTAGTGGCAGTCCTCGGGGGCTACACCTTC.

This rearrangement joins TRBV5-1 to TRBJ2-4, with 11 nucleotides matching TRBD1. J lost 8 bases, V lost 4 bases, and 11 bases had no gene match. Germline V gene data show CDR1 as SGHRS and CDR2 as YFSETQ. This CDR3 is 16 amino acids long. The CDR3 is CASSLRTGGSKDIQYF. CDR3 DNA sequence: TGCGCCAGCAGCCTACGGACAGGGGGCTCCAAGGACATTCAGTACTTC.

The chain couples TRBV7-9 to TRBJ2-3, with 9 bases that match TRBD1. V was pared by 6 bases and J by 5 bases, with 9 bases of the junction left unmatched. This CDR3 comprises 15 residues. Germline CDR1 SEHNR, CDR2 FQNEAQ (reference sequence). CDR3 in amino acids: CASSSGDRAIDTQYF. CDR3 nucleotide sequence: TGTGCCAGCAGTTCTGGGGACAGGGCAATAGATACGCAGTATTTT.

This clone was picked up a small number of times. The chain joins TRBV7-9 to TRBJ1-6; no clear D gene. This CDR3 is 15 amino acids long. Between the trimmed V and J ends, which lost 1 base and 10 bases, there was a span of 14 bases. Germline-derived CDR1 and CDR2 are SEHNR and FQNEAQ (reference sequence). CDR3 DNA sequence: TGTGCCAGCAGCTTAGGCTCGAATTCGGGGTCACCCCTCCACTTT. This sequence encodes CASSLGSNSGSPLHF.

The chain links TRBV19 to TRBJ1-1; D may be TRBD1 (6 bases). Trimming shortened V by 5 bases and J by 4 bases, and 17 bases separated the two germline ends. Germline CDR1 is LNHDA and CDR2 is SQIVND (reference sequence). CDR3 length: 15 amino acids. The CDR3 reads CASSPDSLGVTEAFF. DNA for the CDR3: TGTGCCAGTAGTCCGGACAGTCTAGGGGTCACTGAAGCTTTCTTT.

The chain has TRBV6-5 and TRBJ1-6, with a possible D match to TRBD1 (5 bases). Trimming stripped 0 bases from V and 7 bases from J, with 13 bases between. Germline loops: CDR1 MNHEY, CDR2 SVGAGI. The CDR3 consists of 16 residues. CDR3 sequence reads: CASSYSGPTANSPLHF. DNA for the CDR3: TGTGCCAGCAGTTACTCGGGGCCGACAGCGAATTCACCCCTCCACTTT.

The V call is TRBV30, the J call TRBJ1-2, with D perhaps TRBD1 (5 bases). V shed 0 bases and J shed 7 bases, with 9 bases lying between them. Germline lookup yields CDR1 GTSNPN and CDR2 SVGIG (reference sequence). The CDR3 is 12 residues long. The CDR3 sequence is CAWSVQDVGYTF. DNA for the CDR3: TGTGCCTGGAGTGTACAGGATGTTGGCTACACCTTC.

This clone has only one observation. The rearrangement uses TRBV3-1 (or the pseudogene TRBV3-2) and TRBJ1-1; 7 nucleotides align to TRBD1. CDR3 length: 18 residues. The ends lost 0 bases at V and 5 bases at J; junction bases unmatched: 15. Germline CDR1 LGHDT, CDR2 YNNKEL (reference sequence). The CDR3 sequence is CASSQESSSDRSPTEAFF. As DNA, the CDR3 is TGTGCCAGCAGCCAAGAAAGCTCATCGGACAGGAGTCCGACTGAAGCTTTCTTT.

This clone was counted only a few times. This sequence joins TRBV3-1 (or the pseudogene TRBV3-2) and TRBJ2-2; 11 bases map to TRBD2. With 2 bases clipped from V and 6 bases from J, the junction kept 5 bases outside the gene matches. Germline V gene lookup returns CDR1 LGHDT and CDR2 YNNKEL (reference sequence). The CDR3 covers 16 residues. The CDR3 DNA reads TGTGCCAGCAGCCAACCCTATAGCGGGAGGGCCGGGGAGCTGTTTTTT. Residues: CASSQPYSGRAGELFF.

V and J are TRBV30 and TRBJ2-1, with D perhaps TRBD1 (5 bases). CDR3 size: 16 residues. Trimming shortened V by 1 base and J by 0 bases, and 13 bases separated the two germline ends. Germline-derived CDR1 and CDR2 are GTSNPN and SVGIG (reference sequence). In nucleotides, the CDR3 is TGTGCCTGGAGTGGGTTGGGGCGGATCTCCTACAATGAGCAGTTCTTC. Translated: CAWSGLGRISYNEQFF.

The gene calls are TRBV11-2 and TRBJ1-2, with D perhaps matching TRBD1 (5 bases). Per germline, CDR1 SGHAT and CDR2 FQNNGV. The V and J ends lost 4 bases and 8 bases respectively, with 14 bases between them. The CDR3 length is 13 residues. The CDR3 is CASSSTDPTGYTF. In DNA form, the CDR3 reads TGTGCCAGCAGCTCGACAGATCCCACAGGCTACACCTTC.

This clone has a single count. The chain has TRBV11-2 and TRBJ2-7, with D perhaps matching TRBD1 (6 bases). This CDR3 has 15 residues. Germline-derived CDR1 and CDR2 are SGHAT and FQNNGV. V lost 3 bases to trimming and J lost 1 base, with 13 bases between them. CDR3 sequence reads: CASSFTGFGSYEQYV. CDR3 DNA: TGTGCCAGCAGCTTTACAGGGTTTGGGTCCTACGAGCAGTACGTC.

The chain carries TRBV30 and TRBJ1-6; D gene ambiguous. Germline CDR1 GTSNPN, CDR2 SVGIG (reference sequence). V lost 2 bases and J lost 0, with 8 bases in between. The CDR3 runs 15 residues. The CDR3: CAWSPSNSYNSPLHF. Here the CDR3 DNA reads TGTGCCTGGAGTCCTAGTAACTCCTATAATTCACCCCTCCACTTT.

The chain employs TRBV5-1 and TRBJ2-5, with 13 positions matching TRBD2. V shed 0 bases, J shed 2 bases, and the junction held 4 bases outside the gene matches. The germline V gene has CDR1 SGHRS and CDR2 YFSETQ. This CDR3 comprises 17 residues. CDR3 in DNA: TGCGCCAGCAGCTTGGCCCCACTAGCGGGGGGGCAAGAGACCCAGTACTTC. It translates to CASSLAPLAGGQETQYF.

The V call is TRBV5-8, the J call TRBJ2-7; 8 bases agree with TRBD1. The V segment lost 4 bases and the J segment 5 bases; nucleotides outside the gene matches: 11. This CDR3 comprises 15 residues. From germline, CDR1 is SGHTS and CDR2 YDEGEE. CDR3: CASSPGTGGSDEQYF. The CDR3 DNA is TGTGCCAGCAGCCCCGGTACAGGGGGGAGTGACGAGCAGTACTTC. The full variable domain, in which reference TRBV5-8 and TRBJ2-7 provide the parts outside the CDR3, is EAGVTQSPTHLIKTRGQQATLRCSPISGHTSVYWYQQALGLGLQFLLWYDEGEERNRGNFPPRFSGRQFPNYSSELNVNALELEDSALYLCASSPGTGGSDEQYFGPGTRLTVT.

V and J are TRBV6-6 and TRBJ1-2; 8 nucleotides match TRBD1. The CDR3 length is 14 residues. The germline V gene encodes CDR1 MNHNY and CDR2 SVGAGI (reference sequence). The V and J ends lost 6 bases and 8 bases, in that order; junction bases with no gene match: 11. Written as DNA, the CDR3 is TGTGCCAGCAGCCGGGACAGGAGGTCGGAAGGCTACACCTTC. This codes for CASSRDRRSEGYTF.

This chain uses TRBV7-9 with TRBJ2-3; D is unclear. The CDR3 length is 13 residues. Trimming removed 7 bases from V and 6 bases from J, with 14 bases in between. Germline-derived CDR1 and CDR2 are SEHNR and FQNEAQ (reference sequence). Written as DNA, the CDR3 is TGTGCCAGCAAACCCGTAGCAGCGGATACGCAGTATTTT. Protein: CASKPVAADTQYF.

The CDR3 coding sequence is TGTGCCAGCAGTGAAGTGGTGGCGGGGGGTAGTACGCAGTATTTT. Amino acids: CASSEVVAGGSTQYF. J is TRBJ2-3 and V is TRBV6-4; 8 bases are shared with TRBD2. The CDR3 runs to 15 residues. Germline loops: CDR1 MRHNA, CDR2 SNTAGT. The junction had 10 bases not matched to a gene; V was cut back by 3 bases and J by 8 bases.

This CDR3 is CATRGGLAGSTGELFF. For the CDR3, the DNA is TGCGCCACCCGAGGGGGACTAGCGGGATCCACCGGGGAGCTGTTTTTT. The V gene is TRBV4-1, the J gene TRBJ2-2; 13 bases fit TRBD2. Germline CDR1 MGHRA, CDR2 YSYEKL. The CDR3 is 16 amino acids. The V and J ends lost 10 bases and 4 bases, in that order; junction bases with no gene match: 9.

The chain is built from TRBV24-1 and TRBJ2-5; 8 positions agree with TRBD1. The CDR3 runs to 14 residues. Germline CDR1 KGHDR, CDR2 SFDVKD. The V segment lost 4 bases and the J segment 5 bases; nucleotides outside the gene matches: 5. CDR3: CATSDDWDRETQYF. The CDR3 coding sequence is TGTGCCACCAGTGACGACTGGGACAGGGAGACCCAGTACTTC.

This clone is a singleton in its sample. V gene TRBV18 combines with J gene TRBJ2-1, with D possibly being TRBD2 (6 bases). Germline CDR1 is KGHSH and CDR2 is LQKENI. CDR3 length equals 14 residues. The V gene lost 3 bases and the J gene lost 1 base, with 7 bases spanning the gap. CDR3 amino acids: CASSPEGSYNEQFF. As DNA, the CDR3 is TGTGCCAGCTCACCGGAGGGTTCCTACAATGAGCAGTTCTTC.

The chain couples TRBV9 to TRBJ2-1; 9 nucleotides line up with TRBD2. CDR3 size: 16 residues. V shed 0 bases and J 2 bases; nucleotides not matched to a gene: 3. The germline V gene has CDR1 SGDLS and CDR2 YYNGEE. For the CDR3, the DNA is TGTGCCAGCAGCGTAGATGGCGGGGGGGCCTACAATGAGCAGTTCTTC. As protein: CASSVDGGGAYNEQFF. The full variable domain, rest sourced from reference TRBV9 and TRBJ2-1, is DSGVTQTPKHLITATGQRVTLRCSPRSGDLSVYWYQQSLDQGLQFLIQYYNGEERAKGNILERFSAQQFPDLHSELNLSSLELGDSALYFCASSVDGGGAYNEQFFGPGTRLTVL.